The next 3 T cell receptor beta chains were all read from a single sample in a study of cytomegalovirus exposure and HLA in healthy donors. Profiling relied on immunoSEQ multiplex PCR, and the TCRdb table lists in-frame clones only, not all of them. This table holds fewer than 250,000 clones, approximately 87% found once. The sequenced sample was PBMCs. The receptors shown here come from a man aged 18 to 30 in good health and CMV-seronegative.

The chain employs TRBV7-9 and TRBJ1-1; 8 bases are shared with TRBD1. The CDR3 has 15 amino acids. V dropped 0 bases and J dropped 10; count of bases not matched to a gene: 10. Germline lookup yields CDR1 SEHNR and CDR2 FQNEAQ (reference sequence). CDR3 region: CASSLAGARGPGAFF. CDR3 sequence (DNA): TGTGCCAGCAGCTTAGCTGGGGCCAGGGGGCCGGGAGCTTTCTTT.

This chain joins TRBV5-8 and TRBJ1-4; D gene uncertain. The CDR3 sequence is 16 residues long. V lost 0 bases to trimming and J lost 0 bases, with 9 bases between them. The germline V gene encodes CDR1 SGHTS and CDR2 YDEGEE. CDR3 amino acids: CASSLAVGATNEKLFF. In DNA form, the CDR3 reads TGTGCCAGCAGCTTGGCCGTCGGGGCAACTAATGAAAAACTGTTTTTT.

The chain employs TRBV4-1 and TRBJ1-5; D is possibly TRBD1 (5 bases). This CDR3 region has 16 residues. Trimming left V 4 bases short and J 4 bases short, with 17 bases between. Germline values: CDR1 MGHRA, CDR2 YSYEKL. The CDR3: CASSPRKGAGNQPQHF. CDR3 sequence (DNA): TGCGCCAGCAGCCCGCGGAAAGGGGCTGGGAATCAGCCCCAGCATTTT.